Below, 25 T cell receptor beta chains from the same sample are listed, as sequenced in a study of T cells in localized non-small cell lung cancer. The protocol was immunoSEQ multiplex PCR, while the TCRdb copy is restricted to in-frame clones and leaves out a portion. The table has about 40,000 clones, roughly 86% seen once. The starting material was peripheral blood, obtained before any cancer treatment. Receptor source: a man aged 40-75 years with stage I lung adenocarcinoma.

The chain joins TRBV9 to TRBJ2-7; 12 nucleotides align to TRBD1. With V trimmed by 3 bases and J by 7 bases, 5 bases remained unmatched. The CDR3 loop spans 14 amino acids. CDR1 and CDR2 (germline): SGDLS, YYNGEE. The CDR3 DNA sequence: TGTGCCAGCAGCGCGGGACAGGGGGCGGGTGAGCAGTACTTC. This gives the protein CASSAGQGAGEQYF.

The chain joins TRBV5-1 to TRBJ2-1, with D possibly called TRBD1 or TRBD2 (5 bases each). V shed 7 bases and J shed 0 bases, with 17 bases lying between them. Germline CDR1 SGHRS, CDR2 YFSETQ. This CDR3 has 16 residues. The CDR3 bases are TGCGCCAGCCACACGCCGGGGCCTAGCTCCTACAATGAGCAGTTCTTC. As protein: CASHTPGPSSYNEQFF.

This clone was counted a few times. This sequence joins TRBV7-2 and TRBJ2-4; D remains unclear. The CDR3 spans 16 residues. V shed 0 bases and J shed 0 bases, with 9 bases lying between them. The V gene's germline CDR1 is SGHTA and CDR2 FQGNSA. The CDR3 DNA reads TGTGCCAGCAGCTTAGCGCATGCCTTAGCCAAAAACATTCAGTACTTC. Translation: CASSLAHALAKNIQYF.

The genes are TRBV2 and TRBJ2-5; no clear D. CDR3 length: 11 residues. Germline loops: CDR1 SNHLY, CDR2 FYNNEI. Trimming left V 6 bases short and J 1 base short, with 3 bases between. The CDR3 region has the DNA TGTGCCAGCAGCCTCCAAGAGACCCAGTACTTC. Its translation: CASSLQETQYF.

The CDR3 DNA is TGTGCCAGCAGCTTTCTGGGTGACAGTGTCTCCTACGAGCAGTACTTC. Residues: CASSFLGDSVSYEQYF. The genes are TRBV5-6 and TRBJ2-7; TRBD1 is a possible D gene (5 bases). Trimming cost V 2 bases and J 0 bases, with 15 bases left between them. CDR1 SGHDT and CDR2 YYEEEE come from the germline V gene. This CDR3 is built from 16 residues.

The table lists this clone with a few counts. This chain connects TRBV7-2 to TRBJ1-1, with no clear D. The CDR3 loop spans 16 amino acids. Per the germline V gene, CDR1 is SGHTA and CDR2 is FQGNSA. V was shortened by 2 bases and J by 0 bases, with 13 bases between the two germline ends. The CDR3 coding sequence is TGTGCCAGCAGCTTAAACCGAGATTATATGAACACTGAAGCTTTCTTT. Amino acid sequence: CASSLNRDYMNTEAFF.

The chain combines TRBV5-6 with TRBJ2-1; 7 positions match TRBD2. The length of the CDR3 is 13 residues. After removal of 3 bases from V and 6 bases from J, the junction contained 3 bases not matched to a gene. The germline V gene has CDR1 SGHDT and CDR2 YYEEEE. The CDR3 sequence: CASSWTSINEQFF. The CDR3 DNA reads as TGTGCCAGCAGCTGGACTAGTATCAATGAGCAGTTCTTC. The variable domain in full, with the rest retrieved from reference TRBV5-6 and TRBJ2-1, is DAGVTQSPTHLIKTRGQQVTLRCSPKSGHDTVSWYQQALGQGPQFIFQYYEEEERQRGNFPDRFSGHQFPNYSSELNVNALLLGDSALYLCASSWTSINEQFFGPGTRLTVL.

This chain links TRBV18 with TRBJ2-1; D may be TRBD1 (5 bases). This CDR3 spans 16 amino acids. Per the germline V gene, CDR1 is KGHSH and CDR2 is LQKENI. V shed 0 bases and J shed 7 bases, with 16 bases lying between them. Here the CDR3 DNA reads TGTGCCAGCTCACCACCCAGCCAGGCCAAGGGGAATGAGCAGTTCTTC. Translation: CASSPPSQAKGNEQFF. The variable domain in full, completed from reference TRBV18 and TRBJ2-1, reads NAGVMQNPRHLVRRRGQEARLRCSPMKGHSHVYWYRQLPEEGLKFMVYLQKENIIDESGMPKERFSAEFPKEGPSILRIQQVVRGDSAAYFCASSPPSQAKGNEQFFGPGTRLTVL.

The chain couples TRBV4-1 to TRBJ2-7, with 8 positions matching TRBD2. Germline V gene lookup returns CDR1 MGHRA and CDR2 YSYEKL. The CDR3 has 17 amino acids. The J segment lost 4 bases and the V segment lost 3 bases, leaving 14 bases of the junction unmatched. The CDR3 coding sequence is TGCGCCAGCAGCCAGACGGCGGGGGGTTCAGTAATTTACGAGCAGTACTTC. Amino acids: CASSQTAGGSVIYEQYF.

The J gene is TRBJ2-2, the V gene TRBV28; D may be TRBD1 (6 bases). V was pared by 3 bases and J by 1 base, with 12 bases between. The CDR3 has 16 amino acids. Per the germline V gene, CDR1 is MDHEN and CDR2 is SYDVKM. The CDR3, as DNA: TGTGCCAGCAGTTTCCCTGAACAGGGGAACACCGGGGAGCTGTTTTTT. Protein product: CASSFPEQGNTGELFF.

V is TRBV7-2 and J is TRBJ2-1; D gene uncertain. CDR1 SGHTA and CDR2 FQGNSA come from the germline V gene. This CDR3 contains 15 residues. Trimming shortened V by 1 base and J by 4 bases, and 11 bases separated the two germline ends. The DNA for the CDR3 is TGTGCCAGCAGCTTAGGTCGCTCAGATTACAATGAGCAGTTCTTC. Translation: CASSLGRSDYNEQFF.

V gene TRBV7-9 combines with J gene TRBJ2-7; D is undetermined. This CDR3 region has 16 residues. Germline V gene data show CDR1 as SEHNR and CDR2 as FQNEAQ (reference sequence). The ends were cut back, 0 bases at V and 2 bases at J, with 14 bases in the middle. This chain's CDR3 is CASSLAIPKGTYEQYF. The CDR3 coding sequence is TGTGCCAGCAGCTTAGCCATTCCGAAAGGAACCTACGAGCAGTACTTC.

V usage is TRBV30 and J usage is TRBJ2-3; the match to TRBD1 covers 9 bases. This CDR3 contains 14 residues. CDR1 is GTSNPN and CDR2 is SVGIG in the germline V gene (reference sequence). J gave up 6 bases and V 1 base, and 5 bases lay outside the gene matches. The CDR3 bases are TGTGCCTGGAGTGGGACAGGGGATTTTGATACGCAGTATTTT. It yields the protein CAWSGTGDFDTQYF.

This clone appeared a single time. V and J are TRBV7-2 and TRBJ2-5; D unresolved. Trimming left V 3 bases short and J 3 bases short, with 8 bases between. The CDR3 contains 13 residues. Germline V gene lookup returns CDR1 SGHTA and CDR2 FQGNSA. In DNA, the CDR3 is TGTGCCAGCAGCTTCCAGCGAGAAGAGACCCAGTACTTC. As protein: CASSFQREETQYF.

CDR3 coding DNA: TGTGCCAGCAGTTCTCCCATACCCTCGGCGGGCAATGAGCAGTTCTTC. The encoded protein is CASSSPIPSAGNEQFF. This chain links TRBV28 with TRBJ2-1, with D tentatively TRBD2 (5 bases). This CDR3 is built from 16 residues. V lost 4 bases to trimming and J lost 6 bases, with 19 bases between them. Germline values: CDR1 MDHEN, CDR2 SYDVKM. Variable domain in full (rest from reference TRBV28 and TRBJ2-1): DVKVTQSSRYLVKRTGEKVFLECVQDMDHENMFWYRQDPGLGLRLIYFSYDVKMKEKGDIPEGYSVSREKKERFSLILESASTNQTSMYLCASSSPIPSAGNEQFFGPGTRLTVL.

This rearrangement joins TRBV10-2 to TRBJ2-5, with 10 bases lining up with TRBD2. The germline V gene encodes CDR1 WSHSY and CDR2 SAAADI. The CDR3 sequence is 16 residues long. V shed 1 base and J 5 bases; nucleotides not matched to a gene: 7. In DNA, the CDR3 is TGCGCCAGCAGTGAGTTGGGACTAGCGATTAGCGAGACCCAGTACTTC. Its protein product is CASSELGLAISETQYF.

This rearrangement joins TRBV4-1 to TRBJ1-5; D is perhaps TRBD1 (5 bases). With 0 bases removed from V and 5 bases from J, the gap between germline ends came to 14 bases. The CDR3 length is 16 residues. The germline CDR1 and CDR2 sequences are MGHRA and YSYEKL. The CDR3 spells CASSQDSVGRDQPQHF. CDR3 in DNA: TGCGCCAGCAGCCAAGATTCAGTAGGCAGGGATCAGCCCCAGCATTTT.

V gene TRBV14 combines with J gene TRBJ2-5; 10 bases align to TRBD2. After removal of 6 bases from V and 2 bases from J, the junction contained 6 bases not matched to a gene. Germline V lookup: CDR1 SGHDN, CDR2 FVKESK. The CDR3 sequence is 15 residues long. DNA of the CDR3: TGTGCCAGCAGTCCCCTAGCGGGAGTTCAAGAGACCCAGTACTTC. Its protein product is CASSPLAGVQETQYF.

The chain joins TRBV7-6 to TRBJ2-1, with TRBD1 matching 7 bases. Per the germline V gene, CDR1 is SGHVS and CDR2 is FNYEAQ. V was pared by 1 base and J by 2 bases, with 2 bases of the junction left unmatched. The CDR3 has 15 amino acids. CDR3 loop: CASSLGGTAYNEQFF. As DNA, the CDR3 is TGTGCCAGCAGCTTAGGAGGGACAGCCTACAATGAGCAGTTCTTC. Combining the CDR3 with reference TRBV7-6 and TRBJ2-1 gives the whole variable domain GAGVSQSPRYKVTKRGQDVALRCDPISGHVSLYWYRQALGQGPEFLTYFNYEAQQDKSGLPNDRFSAERPEGSISTLTIQRTEQRDSAMYRCASSLGGTAYNEQFFGPGTRLTVL.

The chain couples TRBV28 to TRBJ1-1; unclear D gene. This CDR3 comprises 14 residues. In germline, CDR1 is MDHEN, CDR2 SYDVKM. Trimming took 2 bases from V and 2 from J, leaving 9 bases between them. CDR3 loop: CASSLAAVNTEAFF. In nucleotides, the CDR3 is TGTGCCAGCAGTTTAGCAGCCGTTAACACTGAAGCTTTCTTT.

The chain combines TRBV28 with TRBJ2-1; 11 positions match TRBD2. CDR1 is MDHEN, CDR2 SYDVKM, per germline. The length of the CDR3 is 16 residues. Trimming took 6 bases from V and 3 from J; bases not matched to a gene: 7. Here the CDR3 DNA reads TGTGCCAGCAGGCCAGCTAGCGGGAGGTACTACAATGAGCAGTTCTTC. This encodes CASRPASGRYYNEQFF.

This sequence joins TRBV2 and TRBJ1-2; no clear D gene. V was clipped by 4 bases and J by 7 bases, with 13 bases between them. CDR1 and CDR2 from the germline V gene are SNHLY and FYNNEI. The CDR3 has 13 amino acids. CDR3 protein: CASSVTSFSGYTF. CDR3 bases: TGTGCCAGCAGTGTCACCAGCTTCTCTGGCTACACCTTC.

The chain carries TRBV2 and TRBJ1-1, with D possibly being TRBD1 (6 bases). The CDR3 sequence is 13 residues long. Trimming took 6 bases from V and 5 from J, leaving 13 bases between them. Looked up from germline, CDR1 is SNHLY and CDR2 is FYNNEI. The CDR3 reads CASRQGRGTEAFF. The CDR3 DNA sequence: TGTGCCAGCAGACAGGGAAGGGGGACTGAAGCTTTCTTT. The full variable domain, its missing parts supplied by reference TRBV2 and TRBJ1-1, is EPEVTQTPSHQVTQMGQEVILRCVPISNHLYFYWYRQILGQKVEFLVSFYNNEISEKSEIFDDQFSVERPDGSNFTLKIRSTKLEDSAMYFCASRQGRGTEAFFGQGTRLTVV.

This chain connects TRBV5-4 to TRBJ2-7; D may match TRBD1 or TRBD2 (6 bases each). Looked up from germline, CDR1 is SGHNT and CDR2 is YYREEE (reference sequence). V was cut by 4 bases and J by 4 bases, with 15 bases left in between. This CDR3 spans 14 amino acids. This CDR3 reads CASSQKGGIYEQYF. As DNA, the CDR3 is TGTGCCAGCAGCCAGAAGGGGGGAATTTACGAGCAGTACTTC.

This chain links TRBV6-5 with TRBJ2-5; D perhaps matches TRBD2 (5 bases). The J call is doubtful: the DNA matches TRBJ2-7 better. The germline gives CDR1 MNHEY, CDR2 SVGAGI. This CDR3 contains 15 residues. The CDR3 here is CASSQKGNLAREQYF. The DNA for the CDR3 is TGTGCCAGCAGCCAGAAAGGAAATCTAGCTCGCGAGCAGTACTTC.